This T cell receptor beta chain was sequenced in a study of Graves' ophthalmopathy and Graves' hyperthyroidism. The CDR3 is 19 amino acids. V lost 4 bases and J lost 0; bases outside the gene matches: 9. Germline values: CDR1 SGHDN, CDR2 FVKESK. The sequenced template was RNA, covering the TCR beta CDR3 region. Scientists carried out first-round RT-PCR using HTBI primers and then a second-round multiplex PCR. TCRdb ran MiXCR on the multiplex PCR reads and lists one entry per CDR3 protein. Among about 57,000 distinct CDR3 sequences listed, more than 40% were seen once. The chain joins TRBV14 to TRBJ2-3, with TRBD2 matching 14 bases. The sequencing input was peripheral blood. This receptor was identified in an adult woman with Graves' ophthalmopathy. In DNA, the CDR3 is TGTGCCAGCAGCCTCCCGGGACTAGCGGGAGAGGTGAGCACAGATACGCAGTATTTT. Protein product: CASSLPGLAGEVSTDTQYF.